One sample yielded the 3 T cell receptor beta chains listed below, sequenced in a study of Graves' ophthalmopathy and Graves' hyperthyroidism. Beta-chain TCR CDR3 regions were amplified from RNA transcripts. RT-PCR with HTBI primers came first, then second-round multiplex PCR. TCRdb used MiXCR to reprocess the multiplex PCR reads, holding one entry per CDR3 protein. The sample shows approximately 1.2 million distinct CDR3 sequences, about 35% of them seen only once. The specimen sequenced was peripheral blood or thyroid tissue (not recorded which). These receptors all stem from an adult man with Graves' hyperthyroidism.

This clonotype appeared many times. V gene TRBV14 combines with J gene TRBJ1-1, with D unresolved. The germline V gene encodes CDR1 SGHDN and CDR2 FVKESK. CDR3 size: 12 residues. V lost 3 bases to trimming and J lost 6 bases, with 8 bases between them. CDR3 amino acids: CASSHRPAEAFF. The CDR3 nucleotides are TGTGCCAGCAGCCATCGGCCCGCTGAAGCTTTCTTT.

In this sample, this clonotype turned up many times. The genes are TRBV6-6 and TRBJ1-4, with TRBD1 identical over 7 bases. Germline CDR1 MNHNY, CDR2 SVGAGI (reference sequence). V dropped 6 bases and J dropped 6; count of bases not matched to a gene: 7. The CDR3 has 14 amino acids. CDR3 sequence (DNA): TGTGCCAGCAGAGCGACAGGGACGGATGAAAAACTGTTTTTT. Its translation: CASRATGTDEKLFF.

The V call is TRBV25-1, the J call TRBJ1-5; 8 nucleotides line up with TRBD1. Trimming cost V 6 bases and J 6 bases; bases outside gene matches: 7. The length of the CDR3 is 14 residues. Germline V CDR1 and CDR2: MGHDK, SYGVNS. This CDR3 is CASSPDRDAQPQHF. The CDR3 DNA sequence: TGTGCCAGCAGCCCGGACAGGGACGCTCAGCCCCAGCATTTT.